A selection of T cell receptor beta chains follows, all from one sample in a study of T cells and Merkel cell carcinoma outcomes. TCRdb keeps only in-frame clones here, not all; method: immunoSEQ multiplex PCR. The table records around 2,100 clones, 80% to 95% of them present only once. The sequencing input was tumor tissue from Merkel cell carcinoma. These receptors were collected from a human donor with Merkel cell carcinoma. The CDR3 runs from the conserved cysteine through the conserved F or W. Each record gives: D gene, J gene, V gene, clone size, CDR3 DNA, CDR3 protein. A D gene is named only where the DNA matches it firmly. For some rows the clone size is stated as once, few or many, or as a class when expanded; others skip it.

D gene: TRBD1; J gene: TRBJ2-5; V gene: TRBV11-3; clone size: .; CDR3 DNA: TGTGCCAGCAGCCCTGACAGGGAAGAGACCCAGTACTTC; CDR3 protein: CASSPDREETQYF
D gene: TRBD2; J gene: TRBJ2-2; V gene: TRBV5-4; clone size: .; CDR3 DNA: TGTGCCAGCAGTCCGGGACTAGCGGGACACACCGGGGAGCTGTTTTTT; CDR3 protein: CASSPGLAGHTGELFF
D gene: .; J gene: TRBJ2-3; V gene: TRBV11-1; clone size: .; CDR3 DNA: TGTGCCAGCAGCCCCGAGGCAGATACGCAGTATTTT; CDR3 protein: CASSPEADTQYF
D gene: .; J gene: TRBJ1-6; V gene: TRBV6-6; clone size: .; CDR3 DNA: TGTGCCAGCAGTTACTCGACAGTGGCCGGGTCACCCCTCCACTTT; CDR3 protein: CASSYSTVAGSPLHF
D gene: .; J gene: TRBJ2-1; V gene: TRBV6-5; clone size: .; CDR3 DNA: TGTGCCAGCAGTTACGCAAGCACCCCTGGAAATGAGCAGTTCTTC; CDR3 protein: CASSYASTPGNEQFF
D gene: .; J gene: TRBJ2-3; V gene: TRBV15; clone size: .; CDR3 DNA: TGTGCCACCAGCAGAGGAATGGGGGGCACTCCGACAGATACGCAGTATTTT; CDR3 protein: CATSRGMGGTPTDTQYF
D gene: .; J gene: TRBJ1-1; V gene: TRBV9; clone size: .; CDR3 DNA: TGTGCCAGCAGCGTGGATACGATGAACACTGAAGCTTTCTTT; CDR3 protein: CASSVDTMNTEAFF
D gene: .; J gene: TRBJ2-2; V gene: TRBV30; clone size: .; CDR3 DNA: TGTGCCTGGAGTTCTCGGGGGGCCGACGGGGAGCTGTTTTTT; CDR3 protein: CAWSSRGADGELFF
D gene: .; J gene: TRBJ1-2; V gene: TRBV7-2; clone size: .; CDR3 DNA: TGTGCCAGCAGCTTAGATCAGGCGTCGGGGGGCTACACCTTC; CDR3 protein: CASSLDQASGGYTF
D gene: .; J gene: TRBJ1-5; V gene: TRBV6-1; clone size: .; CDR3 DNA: TGTGCCAGCAGGGACCTCCCTAGCAATCAGCCCCAGCATTTT; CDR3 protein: CASRDLPSNQPQHF
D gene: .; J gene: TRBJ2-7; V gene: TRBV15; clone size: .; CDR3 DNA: TGTGCCACCGGGAGGGGGTTCGAGCAGTACTTC; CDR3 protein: CATGRGFEQYF
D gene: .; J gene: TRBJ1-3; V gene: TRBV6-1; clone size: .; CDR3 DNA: TGTGCCAGCAGTGACCCGCGGAGCTCTGGAAACACCATATATTTT; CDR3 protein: CASSDPRSSGNTIYF
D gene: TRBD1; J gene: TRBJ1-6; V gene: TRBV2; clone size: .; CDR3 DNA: TGTGCCAGCAGTTCACGACAGGGTTCGTCTTCACCCCTCCACTTT; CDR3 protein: CASSSRQGSSSPLHF
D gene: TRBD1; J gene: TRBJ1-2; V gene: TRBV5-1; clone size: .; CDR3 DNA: TGCGCCAGCAGCTTGACAGGGGGCGACGGCTACACCTTC; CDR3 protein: CASSLTGGDGYTF
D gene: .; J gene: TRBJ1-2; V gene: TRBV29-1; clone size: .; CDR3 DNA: TGCAGCGTTGAAGATGCACGGTACTATGGCTACACCTTC; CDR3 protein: CSVEDARYYGYTF
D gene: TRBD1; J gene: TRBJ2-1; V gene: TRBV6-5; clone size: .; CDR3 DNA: TGTGCCAGCAGTCAGACAGGGGGCGATGAGCAGTTCTTC; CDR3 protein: CASSQTGGDEQFF
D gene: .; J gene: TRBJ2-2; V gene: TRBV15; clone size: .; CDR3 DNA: TGTGCCACCAGCGGATCTCAGGGCTCCCTCGGTACCGGGGAGCTGTTTTTT; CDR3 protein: CATSGSQGSLGTGELFF
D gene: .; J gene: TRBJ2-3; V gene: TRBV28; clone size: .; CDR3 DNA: TGTGCCAGCAGTGAAAATAGCGGTCCAGATACGCAGTATTTT; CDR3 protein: CASSENSGPDTQYF
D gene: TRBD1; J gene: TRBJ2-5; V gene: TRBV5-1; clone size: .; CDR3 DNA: TGCGCCAGCAGCTTGGGAGGACAGGGGGCGGAGACCCAGTACTTC; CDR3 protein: CASSLGGQGAETQYF
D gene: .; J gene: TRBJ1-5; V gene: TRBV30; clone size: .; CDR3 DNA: TGTGCCTGGAGTGTACGTGGTCAGCCCCAGCATTTT; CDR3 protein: CAWSVRGQPQHF
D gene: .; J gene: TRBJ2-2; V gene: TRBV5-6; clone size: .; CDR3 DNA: TGTGCCAGCATCCCAATGAGCAGCCCCACCGGGGAGCTGTTTTTT; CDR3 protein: CASIPMSSPTGELFF
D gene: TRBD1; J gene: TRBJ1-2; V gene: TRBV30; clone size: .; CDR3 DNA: TGTGCCTGGACTAGACAGGGGCATGGCTACACCTTC; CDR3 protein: CAWTRQGHGYTF
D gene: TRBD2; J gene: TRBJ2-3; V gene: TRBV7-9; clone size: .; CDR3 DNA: TGTGCCAGCAGCCTAGCGGGAGGTGCAGATACGCAGTATTTT; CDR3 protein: CASSLAGGADTQYF
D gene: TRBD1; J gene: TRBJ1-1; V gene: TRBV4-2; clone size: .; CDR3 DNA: TGTGCCAGCAGCACCTACAGGGGGAACACTGAAGCTTTCTTT; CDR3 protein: CASSTYRGNTEAFF
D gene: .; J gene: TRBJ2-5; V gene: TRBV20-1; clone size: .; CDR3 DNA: TGCAGTGCTAGATGGGAGACCCAGTACTTC; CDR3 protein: CSARWETQYF
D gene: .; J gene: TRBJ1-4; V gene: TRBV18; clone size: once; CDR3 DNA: TGTGCCAGCTCAACAGGGCTTCAGGAAAAACTGTTTTTT; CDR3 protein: CASSTGLQEKLFF
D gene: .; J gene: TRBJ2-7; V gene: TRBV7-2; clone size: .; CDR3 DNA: TGTGCCAGCAGCGCCGGGGCAGGGGCCACTTACGAGCAGTACTTC; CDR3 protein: CASSAGAGATYEQYF
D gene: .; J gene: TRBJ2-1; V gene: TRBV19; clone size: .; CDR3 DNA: TGTGCCAGTAGTATGTGGGCTAACCTCAATGAGCAGTTCTTC; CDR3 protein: CASSMWANLNEQFF
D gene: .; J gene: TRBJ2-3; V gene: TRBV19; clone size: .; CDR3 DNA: TGTGTCAGTAAGACAGTTACTAGCACAGATACGCAGTATTTT; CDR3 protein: CVSKTVTSTDTQYF
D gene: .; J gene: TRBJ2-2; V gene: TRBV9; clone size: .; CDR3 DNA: TGTGCCAGCAGAGGCACAGGGCAGCGCACCGGGGAGCTGTTTTTT; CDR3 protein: CASRGTGQRTGELFF
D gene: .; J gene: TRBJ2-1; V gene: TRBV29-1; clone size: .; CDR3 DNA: TGCAGCGTTGATTTCAGCTACAATGAGCAGTTCTTC; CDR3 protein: CSVDFSYNEQFF
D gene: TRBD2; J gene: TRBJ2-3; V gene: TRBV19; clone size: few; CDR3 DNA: TGTGCCAGTAGTATTCTTAGGACTAGCGGTCGGGGGGATACGCAGTATTTT; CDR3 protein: CASSILRTSGRGDTQYF
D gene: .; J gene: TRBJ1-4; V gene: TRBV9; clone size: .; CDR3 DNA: TGTGCCAGCAGCGAGGCCACATTGCCTGATGAAAAACTGTTTTTT; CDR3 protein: CASSEATLPDEKLFF
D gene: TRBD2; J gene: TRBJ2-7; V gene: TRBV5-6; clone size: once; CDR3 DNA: TGTGCCAGCAGCTCACTAGCGGGAGCCTCCTACGAGCAGTACTTC; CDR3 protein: CASSSLAGASYEQYF
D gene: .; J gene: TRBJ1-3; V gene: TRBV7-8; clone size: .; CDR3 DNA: TGTGCCAGCAGCTTACGCGGGAGCTCTGGAAACACCATATATTTT; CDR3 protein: CASSLRGSSGNTIYF
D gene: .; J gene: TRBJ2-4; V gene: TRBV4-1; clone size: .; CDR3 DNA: TGCGCCAGCAGCCACCGAGGGGGGGGCTATTTCAAAAACATTCAGTACTTC; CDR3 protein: CASSHRGGGYFKNIQYF
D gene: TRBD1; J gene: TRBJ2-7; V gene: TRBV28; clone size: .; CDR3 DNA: TGTGCCAGCAGTTTTAACAGGGGATCGCACGAGCAGTACTTC; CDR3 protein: CASSFNRGSHEQYF
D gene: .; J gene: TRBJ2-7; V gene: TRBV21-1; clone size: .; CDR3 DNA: TGTGCCAGCAGAAGGGACAGGGTAGGATCCTACGAGCAGTACTTC; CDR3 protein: CASRRDRVGSYEQYF
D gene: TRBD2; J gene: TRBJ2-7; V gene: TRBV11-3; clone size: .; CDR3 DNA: TGTGCCAGCAGCTTAGGGGGGGGAGGCTACGAGCAGTACTTC; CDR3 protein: CASSLGGGGYEQYF
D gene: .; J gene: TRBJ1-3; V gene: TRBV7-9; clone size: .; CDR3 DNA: TGTGCTACCAGGTGGGGGACCTCTGGAAACACCATATATTTT; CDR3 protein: CATRWGTSGNTIYF
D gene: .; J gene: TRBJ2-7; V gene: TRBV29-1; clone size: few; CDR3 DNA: TGCAGCGTTGTCCTCCAGGGGTACGAGCAGTACTTC; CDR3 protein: CSVVLQGYEQYF
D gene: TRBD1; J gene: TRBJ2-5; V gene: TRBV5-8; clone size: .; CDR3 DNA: TGTGCCAGCAGCCGGGGACAGGGAATAGCCCAGTACTTC; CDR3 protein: CASSRGQGIAQYF
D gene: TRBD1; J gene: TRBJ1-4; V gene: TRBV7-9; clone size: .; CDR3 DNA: TGTGCCAGCAGTCGCCGGGACAGGGGGAAGGCTAATGAAAAACTGTTTTTT; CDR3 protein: CASSRRDRGKANEKLFF
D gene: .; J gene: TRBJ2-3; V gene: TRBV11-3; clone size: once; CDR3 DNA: TGTGCCAGCAGCTTTCGGCTAAGCACAGATACGCAGTATTTT; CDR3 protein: CASSFRLSTDTQYF
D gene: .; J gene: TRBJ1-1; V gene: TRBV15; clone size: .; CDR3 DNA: TGTGCCACCAAGGAAAGAGGGGGGTATTTCACTGAAGCTTTCTTT; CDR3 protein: CATKERGGYFTEAFF
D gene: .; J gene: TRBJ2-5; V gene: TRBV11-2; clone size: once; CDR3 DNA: TGTGCCAGCAGCCAAGGACCAGATGGGGAGACCCAGTACTTC; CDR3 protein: CASSQGPDGETQYF
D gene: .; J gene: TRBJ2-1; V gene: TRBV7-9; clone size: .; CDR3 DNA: TGTGCCAGCAGCTTAGAGGGAAAGCAGTTCTTC; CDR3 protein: CASSLEGKQFF
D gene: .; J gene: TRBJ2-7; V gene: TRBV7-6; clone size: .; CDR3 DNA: TGTGCCAGCAGCTTGCCGGTAGGCGAGCAGTACTTC; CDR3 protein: CASSLPVGEQYF
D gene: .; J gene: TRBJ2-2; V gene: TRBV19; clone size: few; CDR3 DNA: TGTGCCGCCGCGCCACGGCCCTTAAGCACGAACACCGGGGAGCTGTTTTTT; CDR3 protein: CAAAPRPLSTNTGELFF
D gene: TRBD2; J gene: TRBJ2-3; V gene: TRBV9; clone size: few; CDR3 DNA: TGTGCCAGCAGCCCGGGAAAGACTAGCAATGTCGCAGATACGCAGTATTTT; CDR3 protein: CASSPGKTSNVADTQYF
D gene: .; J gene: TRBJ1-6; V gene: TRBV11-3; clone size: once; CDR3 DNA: TGTGCCAGCAGCCTTACGGTTGATTCACCCCTCCACTTT; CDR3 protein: CASSLTVDSPLHF
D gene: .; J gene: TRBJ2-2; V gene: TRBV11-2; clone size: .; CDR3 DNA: TGTGCCAGCAGCTTAGTCTCAGTGCCCGGGGAGCTGTTTTTT; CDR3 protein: CASSLVSVPGELFF
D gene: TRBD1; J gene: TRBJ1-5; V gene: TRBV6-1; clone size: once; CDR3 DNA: TGTGCCAGTGTCGCGGACAGGGCTGGCAATCAGCCCCAGCATTTT; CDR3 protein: CASVADRAGNQPQHF
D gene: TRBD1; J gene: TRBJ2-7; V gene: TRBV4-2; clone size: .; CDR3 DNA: TGTGCCAGCAGCTCTGACAGGGGTTCCTACGAGCAGTACTTC; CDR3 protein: CASSSDRGSYEQYF
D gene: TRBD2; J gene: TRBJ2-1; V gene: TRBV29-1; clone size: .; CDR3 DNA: TGCAGCGCATCCGGGACTAGCGTTATAGATGAGCAGTTCTTC; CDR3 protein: CSASGTSVIDEQFF
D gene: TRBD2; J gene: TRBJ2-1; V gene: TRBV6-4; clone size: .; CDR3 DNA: TGTGCCAGCGGCGGGACTAGCGTCAATGAGCAGTTCTTC; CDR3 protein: CASGGTSVNEQFF
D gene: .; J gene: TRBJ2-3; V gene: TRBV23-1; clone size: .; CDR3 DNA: TGCGCCAGCAGTCAATCGGCAGATACGCAGTATTTT; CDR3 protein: CASSQSADTQYF